The 15 T cell receptor beta chains below come from one sample, sequenced in a study of T cell responses to AZD1222 COVID-19 vaccine. Repertoires were generated with immunoSEQ multiplex PCR, while TCRdb's copy carries only in-frame clones and drops some. The sample records roughly 150,000 clones, 90% to 95% being singletons. Sequenced here: peripheral blood, sampled on day 0 of AZD1222 vaccination. Every receptor here comes from an adult in good health.

The chain couples TRBV6-2 or TRBV6-3 to TRBJ2-5; the match to TRBD2 covers 8 bases. The CDR3 covers 15 residues. The V gene end was trimmed by 5 bases and the J gene end by 4 bases; junction bases not matched to a gene: 9. The germline CDR1 and CDR2 sequences are MNHEY and SVGEGT. The CDR3 DNA reads TGTGCCAGCAGTAAAGGGGCCGGGAGGGGAGAGACCCAGTACTTC. Protein product: CASSKGAGRGETQYF.

V gene TRBV12-5 combines with J gene TRBJ2-5; possibly TRBD2 for D (6 bases). Per the germline V gene, CDR1 is LGHNT and CDR2 is FRNRAP. The CDR3 spans 14 residues. V lost 7 bases and J lost 5, with 17 bases in between. This CDR3 reads CASAPEGRTETQYF. For the CDR3, the DNA is TGTGCTAGTGCCCCGGAGGGGAGGACGGAGACCCAGTACTTC. Drawing the rest from reference TRBV12-5 and TRBJ2-5, the complete variable domain is DARVTQTPRHKVTEMGQEVTMRCQPILGHNTVFWYRQTMMQGLELLAYFRNRAPLDDSGMPKDRFSAEMPDATLATLKIQPSEPRDSAVYFCASAPEGRTETQYFGPGTRLLVL.

The J gene is TRBJ2-1, the V gene TRBV9, with D uncertain. V was pared by 4 bases and J by 0 bases, with 14 bases between. Germline loops: CDR1 SGDLS, CDR2 YYNGEE. The CDR3 is made up of 16 amino acids. Written as DNA, the CDR3 is TGTGCCAGCAGCCCAGACCCACAGATCTCCTACAATGAGCAGTTCTTC. Translated, it gives CASSPDPQISYNEQFF.

CDR3: CASSRGLETYGYTF. Here the CDR3 DNA reads TGTGCCAGTAGTAGAGGACTTGAAACCTATGGCTACACCTTC. The gene calls are TRBV19 and TRBJ1-2; no definite D call. The CDR3 covers 14 residues. Germline-derived CDR1 and CDR2 are LNHDA and SQIVND (reference sequence). The V and J ends lost 4 bases and 4 bases respectively, with 13 bases between them.

V and J are TRBV14 and TRBJ1-2, with TRBD1 matching 8 bases. Germline CDR1 reads SGHDN; CDR2 reads FVKESK. The junction had 9 bases not matched to a gene; V was cut back by 1 base and J by 8 bases. There are 15 residues in the CDR3. CDR3 residues: CASSQARTGLGGYTF. Here the CDR3 DNA reads TGTGCCAGCAGCCAAGCTAGGACAGGGTTAGGAGGCTACACCTTC.

This rearrangement joins TRBV6-1 to TRBJ2-1, with D maybe TRBD2 (5 bases). The CDR3 totals 12 residues. Germline-derived CDR1 and CDR2 are MNHNS and SASEGT. The V end lost 2 bases, the J end lost 7 bases, and 6 bases lay between the germline ends. The CDR3 reads CASSETRNEQFF. CDR3 coding DNA: TGTGCCAGCAGTGAAACTAGGAATGAGCAGTTCTTC.

The chain joins TRBV5-5 to TRBJ1-1; D is undetermined. Germline CDR1 reads SGHKS; CDR2 reads YYEKEE (reference sequence). The CDR3 runs 16 residues. Trimming cost V 0 bases and J 0 bases, with 12 bases left between them. CDR3 sequence reads: CASSLVPGGMNTEAFF. CDR3 nucleotides: TGTGCCAGCAGCTTGGTCCCGGGAGGGATGAACACTGAAGCTTTCTTT.

This clone appeared a single time. The V call is TRBV29-1, the J call TRBJ2-7, with TRBD1 matching over 12 bases. Trimming cost V 7 bases and J 6 bases; bases outside gene matches: 7. The germline gives CDR1 SQVTM, CDR2 ANQGSEA. The CDR3 loop spans 13 amino acids. CDR3 bases: TGCAGCGCCCGGGACAGGGGGCTTCTCGAGCAGTACTTC. Translating it yields CSARDRGLLEQYF.

This rearrangement joins TRBV7-2 to TRBJ1-3; D is uncertain. The germline gives CDR1 SGHTA, CDR2 FQGNSA. This CDR3 has 15 amino acids. V dropped 2 bases and J dropped 0 bases, with 8 bases sitting between them. The CDR3 DNA is TGTGCCAGCAGCTTACACCCAGACTCTGGAAACACCATATATTTT. This codes for CASSLHPDSGNTIYF.

V and J are TRBV29-1 and TRBJ2-1; TRBD2 matches 11 bases. The CDR3 runs to 12 residues. Germline V lookup: CDR1 SQVTM, CDR2 ANQGSEA. The CDR3 sequence is CTCSGGAHEQFF. In DNA, the CDR3 is TGCACCTGTAGCGGGGGGGCCCATGAGCAGTTCTTC.

The genes are TRBV16 and TRBJ1-2; D may be TRBD1 (6 bases). Trimming took off 0 bases at V and 3 bases at J, with 11 bases between the two ends. Per germline, CDR1 KGHSY and CDR2 FQNENV. There are 15 residues in the CDR3. The CDR3 spells CASSQSPSGDYGYTF. In DNA, the CDR3 is TGTGCCAGCAGCCAATCCCCGTCAGGGGACTATGGCTACACCTTC.

This chain connects TRBV6-2 or TRBV6-3 to TRBJ2-2; the D gene could be TRBD1 or TRBD2 (5 bases each). Trimming shortened V by 2 bases and J by 7 bases, and 11 bases separated the two germline ends. The CDR3 has 14 residues. Germline values: CDR1 MNHEY, CDR2 SVGEGT. CDR3 protein: CASSYGTKHGELFF. The CDR3 DNA sequence: TGTGCCAGCAGTTACGGGACGAAGCACGGGGAGCTGTTTTTT.

This rearrangement joins TRBV19 to TRBJ1-5, with TRBD1 as a possible D gene (6 bases). V was cut by 5 bases and J by 3 bases, with 20 bases left in between. CDR1 and CDR2 (germline): LNHDA, SQIVND (reference sequence). The length of the CDR3 is 17 residues. CDR3 protein: CASSGDGGGGSNQPQHF. The CDR3 DNA is TGTGCCAGTAGTGGAGATGGTGGGGGGGGCTCCAATCAGCCCCAGCATTTT.

The chain combines TRBV5-6 with TRBJ2-7; possible D gene TRBD1, 6 bases. CDR3 length: 13 amino acids. In germline, CDR1 is SGHDT, CDR2 YYEEEE. The ends were cut back, 1 base at V and 5 bases at J, with 10 bases in the middle. The CDR3: CASSLPQGNEQYF. The CDR3 DNA reads TGTGCCAGCAGCTTGCCACAGGGAAACGAGCAGTACTTC.

The chain couples TRBV29-1 to TRBJ2-7; either TRBD1 or TRBD2 may fit D (5 bases each). The CDR3 spans 12 residues. CDR1 is SQVTM, CDR2 ANQGSEA, per germline. With 6 bases removed from V and 4 bases from J, the gap between germline ends came to 13 bases. The DNA of the CDR3 is TGCAGCGTGTTGCAGGGACCGTACGAGCAGTACTTC. Its translation: CSVLQGPYEQYF.